This TCR beta chain comes out of a study of immunodeficiency (dated by TCRdb to between 2019 and 2020). Concerning the study at large: Repertoire analysis was done to look for VDJ recombination defects and oligoclonality.

After extraction using the QIAamp DNA Blood Mini Kit, genomic DNA was sent off for immunoSEQ repertoire analysis. A standard quantity of genomic DNA template was used for amplification of CDR3 regions by multiplex PCR. An Illumina platform was used to sequence the PCR products. As for how the authors treated the data: Alignment of sequences to a reference was performed, and V, D and J gene definitions were taken from IMGT. Closely related sequences were merged by a nearest-neighbor clustering algorithm so that PCR and sequencing errors were removed. V, D and J usage in productive unique and total sequences was analyzed using ImmunoSEQ Analyzer tools and R version 3.6.1. This immuneACCESS table, as held by TCRdb, lists in-frame sequences with V and J called but not all clones. Of the missing ones, under half trace to an unresolved V gene in checked studies; the others have no known cause. The V and J calls and clone size are taken from that table; D and trimming were inferred from the DNA. For this sample the table gives some 3,000 clones, of which 89% were detected only once. About 12% of the sample comes from the top ten.

CD3+CD8+ T cells were sorted from fresh PBMCs before TCR sequencing. V and J are truncated by 1 base and 5 bases respectively, leaving an intervening sequence of 21 bases. CDR1 LGHNA and CDR2 YNFKEQ were looked up in the germline V gene. Spanning cysteine to phenylalanine, the CDR3 consists of 17 amino acids. The retained sequence is limited to the CDR3, 51 bases, with the frame set at the first base. The table lists this clone with a count of one. Which antigen it targets is not known. The sample holds no much larger clone one base away, and base qualities are not on file. Results and caveats for the whole study, not just this receptor: In entropy comparisons, n=3 (open circles) was shown for patients versus healthy controls, and a thymic development effect was only suggested as possible. Severe oligoclonality, judged by top-100 and total clonotype frequencies, was seen in patient CD8+ but not CD4+ T cells. Patient CD8+ T cells showed restricted TRB V-J pairing and lower productive entropy than control CD8+ T cells.

The TCR was taken from a human donor in good health. The sequence links TRBV4-2 to TRBJ2-7; a weak D assignment points to TRBD2 (6 bases agree). Sample: CD8+ T cells from blood. CDR3 protein: CASSQAPSDSGGDEQYF. The nucleotide sequence reads as follows: TGTGCCAGCAGCCAAGCCCCCTCCGACTCCGGAGGGGACGAGCAGTACTTC.